Reported below is one T cell receptor (beta chain). This sample was taken from a study of CD8+ T cells in alopecia areata. The sequencing template was cDNA reverse transcribed from extracted RNA. Sequencing used immunoSEQ multiplex PCR; TCRdb keeps in-frame clones, though not all of them. The data show under 250,000 clones, with approximately 61% seen just once and just over 0.45% held by the top ten. The CDR3 is 15 amino acids. Trimming left V 7 bases short and J 6 bases short, with 19 bases between. Germline V gene data show CDR1 as MNHNS and CDR2 as SASEGT. This receptor was identified in a human donor with alopecia areata. The material sequenced was CD4+ T cells sorted from blood, taken at week 0. The V and J genes are TRBV6-1 and TRBJ2-1; D unresolved. CDR3 loop: CASTLGRRWGNEQFF. CDR3 coding DNA: TGTGCCAGCACTCTGGGCCGCCGTTGGGGCAATGAGCAGTTCTTC.